Following are 20 T cell receptor beta chains from one sample sequenced in a study of T-cell memory formation after mild COVID-19 (dated by TCRdb to the early 2020s). The library relied on 5' RACE. Sequencing was carried out with an Illumina NovaSeq 6000. TCRdb's own reprocessing of the public reads used fastp at Q25 and MiXCR and kept productive beta chains. Under each unique CDR3 protein, matching rows form one entry showing the most common genes and DNA. The sample contains more than 250,000 distinct CDR3 sequences, 16% of them found a single time. 22% of the sample is taken by the ten largest. The sequencing input was PBMCs or a T cell subset sorted from them (not recorded which). These receptors were obtained from a man aged 18 to 35 who had mild COVID-19 (a few samples of this study predate the infection). The sample titles of this study are shuffled in the database, so cell type and time point are left out; the donor was told from shared clones.

This clonotype has a handful of counts. V gene TRBV18 combines with J gene TRBJ2-3; D gene unclear. V shed 2 bases and J shed 2 bases, with 8 bases lying between them. CDR3 size: 14 residues. CDR1 is KGHSH, CDR2 LQKENI, per germline. The CDR3 sequence: CASSPNPATDTQYF. The CDR3, as DNA: TGTGCCAGCTCACCAAATCCCGCCACAGATACGCAGTATTTT.

V usage is TRBV7-2 and J usage is TRBJ1-1; 9 positions agree with TRBD1. In germline, CDR1 is SGHTA, CDR2 FQGNSA. Trimming removed 2 bases from V and 6 bases from J; junction bases left unmatched: 4. The CDR3 runs 14 residues. The CDR3 sequence is CASSLSQGAAEAFF. The CDR3 region has the DNA TGTGCCAGCAGCTTATCACAGGGGGCAGCTGAAGCTTTCTTT.

The V gene is TRBV20-1, the J gene TRBJ2-1, with a weak D call TRBD1 (6 bases). From germline, CDR1 is DFQATT and CDR2 SNEGSKA (reference sequence). This CDR3 contains 14 residues. The ends were cut back, 3 bases at V and 0 bases at J, with 9 bases in the middle. In DNA form, the CDR3 reads TGCAGTGCTAGGGGACATAGCTCCTACAATGAGCAGTTCTTC. Translating it yields CSARGHSSYNEQFF.

This clonotype was counted only a few times. This chain connects TRBV20-1 to TRBJ1-1; 7 bases line up with TRBD1. The CDR3 has 14 residues. J lost 7 bases, V lost 0 bases, and 8 bases had no gene match. CDR1 DFQATT and CDR2 SNEGSKA come from the germline V gene (reference sequence). The CDR3 here is CSARDRRGLGEAFF. The CDR3, as DNA: TGCAGTGCTAGAGATCGGAGGGGGCTAGGTGAAGCTTTCTTT.

This clonotype was counted only a few times. The chain's CDR3 is CASRPDGYYTGELFF. The CDR3 nucleotides are TGTGCCAGCAGGCCTGACGGATATTACACCGGGGAGCTGTTTTTT. J is TRBJ2-2 and V is TRBV6-5; D call uncertain. This CDR3 is built from 15 residues. V gave up 6 bases and J gave up 3 bases, with 14 bases separating them. Germline CDR1 reads MNHEY; CDR2 reads SVGAGI.

This chain uses TRBV7-9 with TRBJ1-2; D is uncertain. The CDR3 is 15 amino acids. V lost 7 bases and J lost 4, with 19 bases in between. CDR1 is SEHNR, CDR2 FQNEAQ, per germline (reference sequence). CDR3: CASIAGRNNLYGYTF. The DNA for the CDR3 is TGTGCCAGCATCGCCGGAAGGAACAACCTCTATGGCTACACCTTC.

This clonotype has more than one count but fewer than ten. The gene calls are TRBV2 and TRBJ1-1; D unclear. Trimming left V 9 bases short and J 1 base short, with 12 bases between. Germline lookup yields CDR1 SNHLY and CDR2 FYNNEI. The CDR3 is made up of 13 amino acids. The CDR3 is CASTWAPNTEAFF. CDR3 DNA: TGTGCCAGTACTTGGGCTCCGAACACTGAAGCTTTCTTT.

This clonotype has just a few counts. The chain uses TRBV6-6 and TRBJ1-2; D is unresolved. The V end was cut by 5 bases, the J end by 8 bases, with 18 bases between. The CDR3 has 14 amino acids. From germline, CDR1 is MNHNY and CDR2 SVGAGI (reference sequence). This CDR3 is CASSPPVGWEGYTF. CDR3 nucleotides: TGTGCCAGCAGTCCCCCCGTTGGGTGGGAGGGCTACACCTTC.

The V gene is TRBV7-8, the J gene TRBJ2-5, with 7 nucleotides matching TRBD1. CDR1 and CDR2 (germline): SGHVS, FQNEAQ. The J segment lost 2 bases and the V segment lost 4 bases, leaving 10 bases of the junction unmatched. This CDR3 region has 16 residues. The CDR3 is CASSSLRDSIQETQYF. As DNA, the CDR3 is TGTGCCAGCAGCTCCCTCCGGGACAGCATACAAGAGACCCAGTACTTC.

The sample holds many counts of this clonotype. The J gene is TRBJ2-3, the V gene TRBV5-1; 8 nucleotides match TRBD2. This CDR3 is built from 16 residues. Germline CDR1 and CDR2: SGHRS and YFSETQ. V was pared by 2 bases and J by 1 base, with 6 bases of the junction left unmatched. For the CDR3, the DNA is TGCGCCAGCAGCTTAACGAGCGGGGGCGGCACAGATACGCAGTATTTT. Translation: CASSLTSGGGTDTQYF.

The chain combines TRBV2 with TRBJ1-6; 8 bases match TRBD1. The CDR3 covers 15 residues. Trimming took 7 bases from V and 7 from J; bases not matched to a gene: 9. Germline CDR1 reads SNHLY; CDR2 reads FYNNEI. CDR3 DNA: TGTGCCAGCAACCCGACAGGGGTCGAAAATTCACCCCTCCACTTT. It translates to CASNPTGVENSPLHF.

This clonotype was detected a few times. The chain combines TRBV11-2 with TRBJ1-2, with D unresolved. V was cut by 5 bases and J by 5 bases, with 21 bases left in between. The CDR3 runs to 16 residues. Germline-derived CDR1 and CDR2 are SGHAT and FQNNGV. The CDR3 protein is CASSPNTGSPRYGYTF. The CDR3 coding sequence is TGTGCCAGCAGCCCCAATACCGGGTCCCCGCGATATGGCTACACCTTC.

This clonotype has just a few counts. The chain has TRBV20-1 and TRBJ2-2; 9 bases match TRBD1. CDR1 and CDR2 from the germline V gene are DFQATT and SNEGSKA (reference sequence). Trimming at V came to 2 bases and at J to 3 bases, leaving 4 bases not matched to a gene. The CDR3 has 15 amino acids. CDR3 nucleotides: TGCAGTGCTAGACTACAGGGGGCTGACACCGGGGAGCTGTTTTTT. Its protein is CSARLQGADTGELFF.

The CDR3 loop reads CASSFAGQYGNEQFF. The CDR3 DNA sequence: TGTGCCAGCAGCTTTGCGGGGCAATACGGGAATGAGCAGTTCTTC. The chain carries TRBV7-3 and TRBJ2-1, with a weak D call TRBD2 (6 bases). Trimming cost V 3 bases and J 7 bases, with 16 bases left between them. The CDR3 sequence is 15 residues long. Looked up from germline, CDR1 is SGHTA and CDR2 is FQGTGA.

The rearrangement uses TRBV20-1 and TRBJ2-7, with 8 positions matching TRBD1. Germline V gene sequence: CDR1 DFQATT, CDR2 SNEGSKA (reference sequence). After removal of 5 bases from V and 6 bases from J, the junction contained 3 bases not matched to a gene. The CDR3 sequence is 11 residues long. The CDR3: CSAPDRVEQYF. The CDR3 DNA sequence: TGCAGTGCTCCGGACAGGGTCGAGCAGTACTTC.

V and J are TRBV10-3 and TRBJ1-5, with D tentatively TRBD1 (6 bases). The CDR3 covers 14 residues. Germline values: CDR1 ENHRY, CDR2 SYGVKD. V was trimmed by 10 bases and J by 0 bases, leaving 13 bases between them. In DNA form, the CDR3 reads TGTGCCACCGAGGGGGATTATAGCAATCAGCCCCAGCATTTT. Translation: CATEGDYSNQPQHF.

The CDR3 protein is CAISETSKWDRAGFLWQFF. The CDR3 DNA reads as TGTGCCATCAGTGAGACATCCAAGTGGGACAGGGCTGGGTTTCTTTGGCAGTTCTTC. V and J are TRBV10-3 and TRBJ2-1, with 9 bases lining up with TRBD1. Per germline, CDR1 ENHRY and CDR2 SYGVKD. CDR3 length equals 19 residues. J lost 12 bases, V lost 2 bases, and 23 bases had no gene match.

V is TRBV4-1 and J is TRBJ1-5, with D tentatively TRBD1 (6 bases). The germline V and J ends were trimmed by 5 bases and 6 bases, with 14 bases remaining between them. Per germline, CDR1 MGHRA and CDR2 YSYEKL. The CDR3 spans 14 residues. The chain's CDR3 is CASSATGLGQPQHF. For the CDR3, the DNA is TGCGCCAGCAGCGCCACAGGGTTGGGTCAGCCCCAGCATTTT.

The CDR3 spells CASSQGNVASSGETQYF. The CDR3 DNA reads TGCGCCAGCAGCCAGGGGAACGTAGCAAGCTCCGGGGAGACCCAGTACTTC. The chain combines TRBV4-1 with TRBJ2-5; D is unresolved. With 3 bases removed from V and 5 bases from J, the gap between germline ends came to 22 bases. The CDR3 is 17 residues long. CDR1 is MGHRA and CDR2 is YSYEKL in the germline V gene.

The rearrangement joins TRBV5-5 to TRBJ2-1; D is perhaps TRBD1 (5 bases). V lost 1 base and J lost 0, with 17 bases in between. Germline V gives CDR1 SGHKS, CDR2 YYEKEE (reference sequence). This CDR3 comprises 18 residues. CDR3 residues: CASSLRDRDRNSYNEQFF. The DNA of the CDR3 is TGTGCCAGCAGCTTGAGGGATCGCGACAGAAACTCCTACAATGAGCAGTTCTTC. The variable domain in full, completed from reference TRBV5-5 and TRBJ2-1, reads DAGVTQSPTHLIKTRGQQVTLRCSPISGHKSVSWYQQVLGQGPQFIFQYYEKEERGRGNFPDRFSARQFPNYSSELNVNALLLGDSALYLCASSLRDRDRNSYNEQFFGPGTRLTVL.